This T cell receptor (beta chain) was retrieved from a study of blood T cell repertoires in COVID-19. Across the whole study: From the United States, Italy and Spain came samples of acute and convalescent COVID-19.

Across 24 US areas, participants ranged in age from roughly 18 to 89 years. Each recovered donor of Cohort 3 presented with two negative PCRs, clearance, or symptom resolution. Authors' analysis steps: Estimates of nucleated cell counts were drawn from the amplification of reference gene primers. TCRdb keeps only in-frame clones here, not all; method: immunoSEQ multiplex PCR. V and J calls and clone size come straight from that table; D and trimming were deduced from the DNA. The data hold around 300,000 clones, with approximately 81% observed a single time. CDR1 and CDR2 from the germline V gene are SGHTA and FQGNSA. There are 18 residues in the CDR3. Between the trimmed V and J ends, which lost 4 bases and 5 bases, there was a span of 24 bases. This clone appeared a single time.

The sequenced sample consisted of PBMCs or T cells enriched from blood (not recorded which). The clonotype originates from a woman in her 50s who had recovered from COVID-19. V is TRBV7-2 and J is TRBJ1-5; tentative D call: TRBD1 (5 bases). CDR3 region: CASSSSGVSRGFDQPQHF. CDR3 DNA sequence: TGTGCCAGCAGCTCGTCCGGCGTTTCTAGGGGATTCGATCAGCCCCAGCATTTT.